At least ten counts were recorded for the clone carrying this TCR beta chain. This entry comes from a study of early T cells in non-severe SARS-CoV-2 infection. After removal of 3 bases from V and 6 bases from J, the junction contained 6 bases not matched to a gene. Germline CDR1 MDHEN, CDR2 SYDVKM. The CDR3 is made up of 17 amino acids. The protocol attached unique molecular identifiers to individual cDNA molecules. TCRdb recomputed calls from the 5' RACE reads with MiXCR, one row per CDR3 protein. The sample contains 98,000 or so distinct CDR3 sequences, 12% of which appear only once. The V gene is TRBV28, the J gene TRBJ2-2, with 14 nucleotides matching TRBD2. The source material was whole blood. The sequence was collected from an adult who was a healthcare worker with PCR-confirmed SARS-CoV-2 infection or an uninfected control (not recorded which). Here the CDR3 DNA reads TGTGCCAGCAGTTTGCCCTGGGGACTAGCGGGGGCCGGGGAGCTGTTTTTT. Its protein product is CASSLPWGLAGAGELFF.